The source of this T cell receptor (beta chain) is a study of neurological immune-mediated disorders. Trimming pared 4 bases from V and 0 bases from J, leaving 7 bases between. CDR3 length: 14 residues. Germline-derived CDR1 and CDR2 are LGHDT and YNNKEL (reference sequence). This clonotype was seen repeatedly, ten times or more. The antigen remains undetermined. Points from the study as a whole: The absence of shared CDR3 amino acid sequences among expanded clones across subjects suggests private repertoires in all groups.

Each sequencing run yielded over 190 million TCR-beta sequences from 15-18 subjects. Using its own MiXCR run on the 5' RACE reads, TCRdb lists one record per CDR3 protein. Of tens of thousands of distinct CDR3 sequences listed, 10% to 13% are singletons. This clonotype originated in a man aged 35-49 years in good health. The chain carries TRBV3-1 and TRBJ2-1; a possible D gene is TRBD2 (5 bases). The sample consisted of PBMCs. The CDR3: CASSLGSSYNEQFF. CDR3 DNA sequence: TGTGCCAGCAGCCTGGGGAGCTCCTACAATGAGCAGTTCTTC.